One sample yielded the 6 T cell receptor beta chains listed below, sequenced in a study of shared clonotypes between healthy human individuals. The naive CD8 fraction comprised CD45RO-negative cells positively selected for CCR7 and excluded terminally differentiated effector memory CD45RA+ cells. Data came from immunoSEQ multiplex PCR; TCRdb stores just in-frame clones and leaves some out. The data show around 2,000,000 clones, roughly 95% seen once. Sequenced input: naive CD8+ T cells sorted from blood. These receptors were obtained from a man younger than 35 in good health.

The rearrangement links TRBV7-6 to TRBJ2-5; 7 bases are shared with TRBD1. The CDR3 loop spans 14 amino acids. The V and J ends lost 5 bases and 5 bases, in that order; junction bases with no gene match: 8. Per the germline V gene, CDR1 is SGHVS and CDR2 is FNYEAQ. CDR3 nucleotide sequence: TGTGCCAGCAGCCCCCCGACAGGGTTGGAGACCCAGTACTTC. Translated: CASSPPTGLETQYF.

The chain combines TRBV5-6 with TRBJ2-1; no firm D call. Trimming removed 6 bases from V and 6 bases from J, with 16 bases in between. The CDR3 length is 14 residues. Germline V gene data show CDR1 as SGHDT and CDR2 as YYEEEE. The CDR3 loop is CASTRALVRNEQFF. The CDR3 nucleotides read TGTGCCAGCACTCGGGCGCTCGTACGCAATGAGCAGTTCTTC.

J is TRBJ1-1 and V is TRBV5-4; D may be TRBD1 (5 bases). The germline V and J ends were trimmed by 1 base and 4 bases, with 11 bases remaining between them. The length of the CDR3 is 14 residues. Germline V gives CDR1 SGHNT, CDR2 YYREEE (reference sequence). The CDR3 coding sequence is TGTGCCAGCAGCTTGACAGGTGCCTTCACTGAAGCTTTCTTT. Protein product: CASSLTGAFTEAFF.

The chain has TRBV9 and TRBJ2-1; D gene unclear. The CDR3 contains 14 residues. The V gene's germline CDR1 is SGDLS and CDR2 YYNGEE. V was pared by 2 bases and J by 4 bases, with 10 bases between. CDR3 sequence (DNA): TGTGCCAGCAGCGTGATGGACGGATACAATGAGCAGTTCTTC. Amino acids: CASSVMDGYNEQFF.

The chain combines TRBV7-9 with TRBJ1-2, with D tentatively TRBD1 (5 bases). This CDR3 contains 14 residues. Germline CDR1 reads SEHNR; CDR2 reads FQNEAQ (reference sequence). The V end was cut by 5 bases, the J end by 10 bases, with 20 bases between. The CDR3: CASSHLEDSLDYTF. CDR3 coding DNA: TGTGCCAGCAGCCACCTAGAAGACAGTCTGGACTACACCTTC.

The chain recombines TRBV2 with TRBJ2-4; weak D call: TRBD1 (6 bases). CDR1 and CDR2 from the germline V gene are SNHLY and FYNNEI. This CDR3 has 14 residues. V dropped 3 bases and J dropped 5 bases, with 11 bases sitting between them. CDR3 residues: CASSDPAGENIQYF. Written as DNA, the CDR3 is TGTGCCAGCAGTGATCCGGCAGGGGAAAACATTCAGTACTTC.